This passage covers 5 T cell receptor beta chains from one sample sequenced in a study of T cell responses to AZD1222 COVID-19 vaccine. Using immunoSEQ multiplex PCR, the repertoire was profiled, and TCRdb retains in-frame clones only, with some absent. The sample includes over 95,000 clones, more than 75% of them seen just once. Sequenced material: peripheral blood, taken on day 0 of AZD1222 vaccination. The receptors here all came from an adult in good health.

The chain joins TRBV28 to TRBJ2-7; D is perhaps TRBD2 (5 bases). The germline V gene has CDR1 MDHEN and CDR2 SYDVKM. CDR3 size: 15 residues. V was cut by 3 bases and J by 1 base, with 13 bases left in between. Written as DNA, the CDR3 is TGTGCCAGCAGTTTCCGGGGTTCTAATTCCTACGAGCAGTACTTC. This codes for CASSFRGSNSYEQYF. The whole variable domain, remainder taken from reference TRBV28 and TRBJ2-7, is DVKVTQSSRYLVKRTGEKVFLECVQDMDHENMFWYRQDPGLGLRLIYFSYDVKMKEKGDIPEGYSVSREKKERFSLILESASTNQTSMYLCASSFRGSNSYEQYFGPGTRLTVT.

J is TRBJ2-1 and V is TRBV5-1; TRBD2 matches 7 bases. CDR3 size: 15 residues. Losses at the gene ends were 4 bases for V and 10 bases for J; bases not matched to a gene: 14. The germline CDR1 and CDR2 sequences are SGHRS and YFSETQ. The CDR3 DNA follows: TGCGCCAGCAGCGCCGGGACTAACGGGAGACGGGAGCAGTTCTTC. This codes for CASSAGTNGRREQFF.

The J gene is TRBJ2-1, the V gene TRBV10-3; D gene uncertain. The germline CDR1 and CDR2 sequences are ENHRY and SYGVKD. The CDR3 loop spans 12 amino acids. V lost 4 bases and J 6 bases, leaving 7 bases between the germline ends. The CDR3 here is CAISVDGNEQFF. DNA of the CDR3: TGTGCCATCAGTGTAGATGGCAATGAGCAGTTCTTC.

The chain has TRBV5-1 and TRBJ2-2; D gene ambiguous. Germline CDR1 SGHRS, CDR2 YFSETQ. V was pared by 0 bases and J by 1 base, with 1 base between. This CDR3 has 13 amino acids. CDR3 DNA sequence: TGCGCCAGCAGCTTGGGGAACACCGGGGAGCTGTTTTTT. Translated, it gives CASSLGNTGELFF.

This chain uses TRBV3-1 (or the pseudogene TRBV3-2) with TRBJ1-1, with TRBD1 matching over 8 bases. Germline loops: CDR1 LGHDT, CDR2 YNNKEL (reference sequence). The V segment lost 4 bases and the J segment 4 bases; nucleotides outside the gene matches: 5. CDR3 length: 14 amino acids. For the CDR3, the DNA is TGTGCCAGCAGCCTTCAGGGGGCGCGCACTGAAGCTTTCTTT. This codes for CASSLQGARTEAFF.